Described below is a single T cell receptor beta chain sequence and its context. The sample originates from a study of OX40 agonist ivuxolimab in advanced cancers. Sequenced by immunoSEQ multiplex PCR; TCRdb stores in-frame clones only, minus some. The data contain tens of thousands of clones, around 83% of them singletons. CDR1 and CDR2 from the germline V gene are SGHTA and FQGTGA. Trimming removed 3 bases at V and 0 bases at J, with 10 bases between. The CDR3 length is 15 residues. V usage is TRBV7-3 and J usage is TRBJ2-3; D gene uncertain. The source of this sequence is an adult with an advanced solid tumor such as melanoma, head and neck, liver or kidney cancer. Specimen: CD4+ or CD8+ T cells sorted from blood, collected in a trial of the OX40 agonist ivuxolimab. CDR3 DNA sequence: TGTGCCAGCAGCTTCATTAGCCCTAGCACAGATACGCAGTATTTT. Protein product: CASSFISPSTDTQYF.